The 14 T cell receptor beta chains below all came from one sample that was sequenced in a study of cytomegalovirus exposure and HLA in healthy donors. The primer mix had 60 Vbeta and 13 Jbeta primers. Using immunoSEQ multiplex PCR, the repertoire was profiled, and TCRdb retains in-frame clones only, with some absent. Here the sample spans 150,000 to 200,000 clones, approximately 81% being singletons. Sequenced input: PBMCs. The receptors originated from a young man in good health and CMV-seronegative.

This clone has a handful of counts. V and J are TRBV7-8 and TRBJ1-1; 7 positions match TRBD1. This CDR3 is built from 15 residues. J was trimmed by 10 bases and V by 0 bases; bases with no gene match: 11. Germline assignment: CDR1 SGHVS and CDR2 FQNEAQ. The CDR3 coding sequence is TGTGCCAGCAGCTTAGCTTTGCGACAGGGTCGTCTAGCTTTCTTT. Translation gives CASSLALRQGRLAFF.

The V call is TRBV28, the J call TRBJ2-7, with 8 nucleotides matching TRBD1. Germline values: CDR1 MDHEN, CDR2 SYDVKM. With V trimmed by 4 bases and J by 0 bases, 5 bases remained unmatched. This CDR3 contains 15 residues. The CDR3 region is CASSSPGQVSYEQYF. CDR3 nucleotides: TGTGCCAGCAGTTCTCCGGGACAGGTCTCCTACGAGCAGTACTTC.

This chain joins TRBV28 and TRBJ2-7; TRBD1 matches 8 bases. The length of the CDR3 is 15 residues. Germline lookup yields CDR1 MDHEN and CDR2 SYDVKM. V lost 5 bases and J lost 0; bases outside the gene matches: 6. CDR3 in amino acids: CASSIGTGRSYEQYF. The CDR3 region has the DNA TGTGCCAGCAGTATCGGGACAGGCCGCTCCTACGAGCAGTACTTC.

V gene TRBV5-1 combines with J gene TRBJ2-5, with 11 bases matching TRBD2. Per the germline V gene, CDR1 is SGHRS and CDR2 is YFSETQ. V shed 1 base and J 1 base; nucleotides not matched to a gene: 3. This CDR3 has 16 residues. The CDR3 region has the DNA TGCGCCAGCAGCTTGACGCTAGCGGGGGGCCAAGAGACCCAGTACTTC. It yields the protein CASSLTLAGGQETQYF.

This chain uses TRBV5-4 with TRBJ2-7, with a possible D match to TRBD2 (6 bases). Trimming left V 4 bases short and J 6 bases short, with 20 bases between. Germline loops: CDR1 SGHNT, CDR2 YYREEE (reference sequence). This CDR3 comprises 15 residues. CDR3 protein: CASSKRRETTREQYF. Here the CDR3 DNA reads TGTGCCAGCAGCAAACGGAGGGAGACCACTCGCGAGCAGTACTTC.

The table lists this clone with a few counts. Written as DNA, the CDR3 is TGTGCCAGCAGCCGCCCCCCTAGCGGGAGGTCGTACAATGAGCAGTTCTTC. It codes for CASSRPPSGRSYNEQFF. The chain links TRBV7-2 to TRBJ2-1; TRBD2 matches 11 bases. The J segment lost 4 bases and the V segment lost 5 bases, leaving 10 bases of the junction unmatched. Germline V gene data show CDR1 as SGHTA and CDR2 as FQGNSA. The CDR3 runs 17 residues.

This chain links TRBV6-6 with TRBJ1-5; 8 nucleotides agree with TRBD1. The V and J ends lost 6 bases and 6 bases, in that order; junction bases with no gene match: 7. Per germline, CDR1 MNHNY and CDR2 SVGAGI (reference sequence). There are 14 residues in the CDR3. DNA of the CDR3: TGTGCCAGCAGCGTCGGACAGGGCGGTCAGCCCCAGCATTTT. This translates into CASSVGQGGQPQHF.

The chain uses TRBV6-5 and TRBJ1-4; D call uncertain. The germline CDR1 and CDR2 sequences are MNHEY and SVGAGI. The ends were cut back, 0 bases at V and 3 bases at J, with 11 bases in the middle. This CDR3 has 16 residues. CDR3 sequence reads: CASSYSMVAANEKLFF. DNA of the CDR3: TGTGCCAGCAGTTACTCGATGGTAGCGGCTAATGAAAAACTGTTTTTT.

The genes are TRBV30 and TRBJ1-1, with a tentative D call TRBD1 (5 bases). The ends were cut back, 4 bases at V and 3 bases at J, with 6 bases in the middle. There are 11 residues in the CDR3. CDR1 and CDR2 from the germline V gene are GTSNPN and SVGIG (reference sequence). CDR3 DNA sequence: TGTGCCTGGAACAGGCACACTGAAGCTTTCTTT. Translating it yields CAWNRHTEAFF.

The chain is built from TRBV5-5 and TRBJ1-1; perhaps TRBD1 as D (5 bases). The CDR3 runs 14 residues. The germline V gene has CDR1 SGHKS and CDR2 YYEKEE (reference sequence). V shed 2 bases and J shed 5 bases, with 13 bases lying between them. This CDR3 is CASSLRPGGTEAFF. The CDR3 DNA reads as TGTGCCAGCAGCTTACGACCGGGGGGAACTGAAGCTTTCTTT.

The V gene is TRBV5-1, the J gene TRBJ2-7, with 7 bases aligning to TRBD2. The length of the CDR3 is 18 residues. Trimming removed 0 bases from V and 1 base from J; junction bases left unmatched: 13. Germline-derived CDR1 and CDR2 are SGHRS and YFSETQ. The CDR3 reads CASSLVPSEGGRSYEQYF. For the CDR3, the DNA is TGCGCCAGCAGCTTGGTCCCCTCGGAGGGAGGGAGGTCCTACGAGCAGTACTTC.

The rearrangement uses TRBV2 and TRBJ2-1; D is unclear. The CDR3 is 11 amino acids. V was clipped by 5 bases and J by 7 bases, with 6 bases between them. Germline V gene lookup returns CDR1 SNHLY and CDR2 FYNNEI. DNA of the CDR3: TGTGCCAGCAGTCCTCTGAATGAGCAGTTCTTC. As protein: CASSPLNEQFF.

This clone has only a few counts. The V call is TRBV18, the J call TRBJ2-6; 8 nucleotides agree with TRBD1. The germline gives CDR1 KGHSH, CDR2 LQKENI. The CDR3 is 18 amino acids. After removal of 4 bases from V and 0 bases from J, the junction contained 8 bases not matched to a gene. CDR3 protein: CASSQRQGSFSGANVLTF. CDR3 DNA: TGTGCCAGCTCACAAAGACAGGGGTCCTTCTCTGGGGCCAACGTCCTGACTTTC. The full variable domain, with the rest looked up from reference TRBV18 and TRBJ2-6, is NAGVMQNPRHLVRRRGQEARLRCSPMKGHSHVYWYRQLPEEGLKFMVYLQKENIIDESGMPKERFSAEFPKEGPSILRIQQVVRGDSAAYFCASSQRQGSFSGANVLTFGAGSRLTVL.

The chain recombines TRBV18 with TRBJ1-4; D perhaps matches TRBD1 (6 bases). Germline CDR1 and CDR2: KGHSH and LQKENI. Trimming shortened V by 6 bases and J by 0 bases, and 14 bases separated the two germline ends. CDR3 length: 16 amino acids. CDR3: CASSRGDTSTNEKLFF. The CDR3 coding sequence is TGTGCCAGCTCCCGGGGGGACACTTCAACTAATGAAAAACTGTTTTTT.